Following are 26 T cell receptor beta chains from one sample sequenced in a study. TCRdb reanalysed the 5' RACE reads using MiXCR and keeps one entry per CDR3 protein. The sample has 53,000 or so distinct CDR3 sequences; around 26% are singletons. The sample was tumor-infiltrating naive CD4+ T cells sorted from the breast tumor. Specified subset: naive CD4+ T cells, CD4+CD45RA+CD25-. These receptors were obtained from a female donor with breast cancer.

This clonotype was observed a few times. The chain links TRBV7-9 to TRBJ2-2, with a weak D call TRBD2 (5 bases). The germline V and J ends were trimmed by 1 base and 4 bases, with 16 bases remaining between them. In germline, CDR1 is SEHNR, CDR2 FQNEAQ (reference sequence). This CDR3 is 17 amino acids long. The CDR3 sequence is CASSLGPGIVTTGELFF. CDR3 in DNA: TGTGCCAGCAGCTTAGGTCCGGGGATCGTAACCACCGGGGAGCTGTTTTTT.

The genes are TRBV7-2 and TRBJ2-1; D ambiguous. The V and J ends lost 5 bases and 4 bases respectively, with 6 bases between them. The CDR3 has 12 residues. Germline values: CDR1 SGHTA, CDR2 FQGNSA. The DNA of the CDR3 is TGTGCCAGCAGCCGTAGTTACAATGAGCAGTTCTTC. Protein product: CASSRSYNEQFF.

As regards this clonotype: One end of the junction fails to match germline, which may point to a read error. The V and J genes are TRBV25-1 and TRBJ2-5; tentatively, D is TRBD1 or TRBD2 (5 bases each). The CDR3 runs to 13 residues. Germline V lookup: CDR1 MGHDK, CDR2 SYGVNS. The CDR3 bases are TGTGCCAGCAATGCTGGGGGTCAAGAGACCCAGGACTTC. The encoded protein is CASNAGGQETQDF.

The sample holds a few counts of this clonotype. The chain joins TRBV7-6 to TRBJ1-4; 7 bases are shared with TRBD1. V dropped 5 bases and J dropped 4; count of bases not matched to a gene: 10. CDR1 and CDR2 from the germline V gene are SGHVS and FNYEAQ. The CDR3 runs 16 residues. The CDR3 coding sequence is TGTGCCAGCAGCCCCGCCACAGCAGGGGGTAATGAAAAACTGTTTTTT. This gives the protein CASSPATAGGNEKLFF.

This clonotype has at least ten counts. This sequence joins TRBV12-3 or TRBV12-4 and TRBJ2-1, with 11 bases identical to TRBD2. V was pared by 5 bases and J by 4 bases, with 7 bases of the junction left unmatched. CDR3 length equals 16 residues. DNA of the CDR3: TGTGCCAGCAGTAATACCGGGACTAGCGGTTACAATGAGCAGTTCTTC. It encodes CASSNTGTSGYNEQFF.

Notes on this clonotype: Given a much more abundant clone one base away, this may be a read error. The chain's CDR3 is CNAILLRGEQFF. The CDR3 region has the DNA TGCAATGCTATCCTCCTCCGTGGTGAGCAGTTCTTC. The J gene is TRBJ2-1, the V gene TRBV20-1; D gene unclear. CDR1 and CDR2 from the germline V gene are DFQATT and SNEGSKA (reference sequence). This CDR3 region has 12 residues.

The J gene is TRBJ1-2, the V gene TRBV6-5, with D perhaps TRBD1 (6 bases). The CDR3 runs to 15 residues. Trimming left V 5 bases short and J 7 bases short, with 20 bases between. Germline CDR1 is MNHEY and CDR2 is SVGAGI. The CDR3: CASSDPWGARVGYTF. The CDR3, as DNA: TGTGCCAGCAGTGACCCGTGGGGGGCTAGGGTTGGCTACACCTTC.

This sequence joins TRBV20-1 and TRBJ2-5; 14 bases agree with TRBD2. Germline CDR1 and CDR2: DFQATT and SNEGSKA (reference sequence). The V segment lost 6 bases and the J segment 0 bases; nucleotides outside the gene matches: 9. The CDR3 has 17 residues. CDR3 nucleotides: TGCAGTGCGCTTGGGACTAGCGGGAGCCTAAACCAAGAGACCCAGTACTTC. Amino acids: CSALGTSGSLNQETQYF.

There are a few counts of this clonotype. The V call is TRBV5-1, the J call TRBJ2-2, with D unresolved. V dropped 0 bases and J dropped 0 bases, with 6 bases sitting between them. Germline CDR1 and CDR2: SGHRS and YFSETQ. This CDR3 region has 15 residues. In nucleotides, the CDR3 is TGCGCCAGCAGCTTGGGGTTTTCGAACACCGGGGAGCTGTTTTTT. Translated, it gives CASSLGFSNTGELFF.

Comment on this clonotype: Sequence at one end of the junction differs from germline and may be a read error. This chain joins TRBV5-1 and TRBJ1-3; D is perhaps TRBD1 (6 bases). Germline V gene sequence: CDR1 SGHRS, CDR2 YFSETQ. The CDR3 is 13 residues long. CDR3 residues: CASSEGGGSTIYF. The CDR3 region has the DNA TGCGCCAGCAGCGAGGGAGGGGGAAGCACCATATATTTT.

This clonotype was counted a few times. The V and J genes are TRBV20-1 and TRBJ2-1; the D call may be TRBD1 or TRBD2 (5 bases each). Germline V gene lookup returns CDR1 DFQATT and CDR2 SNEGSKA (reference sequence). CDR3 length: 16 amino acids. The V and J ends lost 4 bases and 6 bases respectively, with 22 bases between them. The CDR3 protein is CSAISPGTPAPNEQFF. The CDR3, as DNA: TGCAGTGCTATCTCCCCTGGGACGCCAGCTCCCAATGAGCAGTTCTTC.

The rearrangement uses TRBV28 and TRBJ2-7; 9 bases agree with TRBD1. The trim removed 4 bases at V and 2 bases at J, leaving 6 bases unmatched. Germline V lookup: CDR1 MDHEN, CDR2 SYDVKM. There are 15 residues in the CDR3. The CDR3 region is CASSSSGTGTYEQYF. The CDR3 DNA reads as TGTGCCAGCAGTTCCTCCGGGACAGGGACCTACGAGCAGTACTTC.

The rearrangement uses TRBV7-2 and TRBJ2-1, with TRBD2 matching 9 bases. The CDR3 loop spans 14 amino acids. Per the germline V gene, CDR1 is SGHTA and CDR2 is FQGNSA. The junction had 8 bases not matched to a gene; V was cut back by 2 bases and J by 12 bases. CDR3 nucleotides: TGTGCCAGCAGCTTACCGGGACTAGCTACAGGGCAGTTCTTC. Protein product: CASSLPGLATGQFF.

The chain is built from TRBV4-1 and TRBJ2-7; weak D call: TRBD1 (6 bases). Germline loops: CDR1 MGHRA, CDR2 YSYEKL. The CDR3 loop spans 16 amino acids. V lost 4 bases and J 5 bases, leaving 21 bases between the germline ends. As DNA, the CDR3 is TGCGCCAGCAGCCTCAGGACAGACGCTAATTCCCACGAGCAGTACTTC. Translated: CASSLRTDANSHEQYF.

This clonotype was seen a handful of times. CDR3 sequence (DNA): TGTGCCACTTCGGGAGGCGCTAATCAGCCCCAGCATTTT. This encodes CATSGGANQPQHF. The chain combines TRBV19 with TRBJ1-5; the D is unclear. Trimming took off 10 bases at V and 4 bases at J, with 14 bases between the two ends. The CDR3 spans 13 residues. Germline CDR1 is LNHDA and CDR2 is SQIVND (reference sequence). Full variable domain (missing parts from reference TRBV19 and TRBJ1-5): DGGITQSPKYLFRKEGQNVTLSCEQNLNHDAMYWYRQDPGQGLRLIYYSQIVNDFQKGDIAEGYSVSREKKESFPLTVTSAQKNPTAFYLCATSGGANQPQHFGDGTRLSIL.

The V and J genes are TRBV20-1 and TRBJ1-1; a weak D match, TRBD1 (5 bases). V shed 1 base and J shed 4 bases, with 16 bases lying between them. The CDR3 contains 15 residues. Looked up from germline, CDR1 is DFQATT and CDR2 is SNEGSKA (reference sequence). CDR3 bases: TGCAGTGCTAGAGGCTCAATCAGGGAAAGCACTGAAGCTTTCTTT. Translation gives CSARGSIRESTEAFF.

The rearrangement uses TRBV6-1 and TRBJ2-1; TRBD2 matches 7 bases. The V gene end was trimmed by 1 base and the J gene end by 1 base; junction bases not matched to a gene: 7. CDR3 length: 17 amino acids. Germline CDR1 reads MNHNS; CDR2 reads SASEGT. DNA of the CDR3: TGTGCCAGCAGTGAAGGGGGAGCGGGATGGTCCTACAATGAGCAGTTCTTC. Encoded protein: CASSEGGAGWSYNEQFF.

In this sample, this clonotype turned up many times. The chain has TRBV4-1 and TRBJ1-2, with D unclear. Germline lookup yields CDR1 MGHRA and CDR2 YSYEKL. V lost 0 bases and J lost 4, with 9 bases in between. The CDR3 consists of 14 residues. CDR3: CASSQDLLTYGYTF. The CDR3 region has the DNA TGCGCCAGCAGCCAAGATCTTTTAACCTATGGCTACACCTTC.

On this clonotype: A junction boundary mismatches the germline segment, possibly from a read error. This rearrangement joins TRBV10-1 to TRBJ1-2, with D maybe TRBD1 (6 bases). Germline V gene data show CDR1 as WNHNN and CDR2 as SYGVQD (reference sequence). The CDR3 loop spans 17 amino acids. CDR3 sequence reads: CANSESESNLRGGGYTF. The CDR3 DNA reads TGCGCCAACAGTGAGTCTGAGTCCAACCTCAGGGGTGGCGGCTACACCTTC.

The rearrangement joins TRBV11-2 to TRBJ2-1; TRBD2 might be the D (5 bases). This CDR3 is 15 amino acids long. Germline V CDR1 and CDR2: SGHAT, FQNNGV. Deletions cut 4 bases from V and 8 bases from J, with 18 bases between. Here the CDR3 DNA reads TGTGCCAGCAGCTCAGAGGGCCGGCGGCGGGATGAGCAGTTCTTC. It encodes CASSSEGRRRDEQFF.

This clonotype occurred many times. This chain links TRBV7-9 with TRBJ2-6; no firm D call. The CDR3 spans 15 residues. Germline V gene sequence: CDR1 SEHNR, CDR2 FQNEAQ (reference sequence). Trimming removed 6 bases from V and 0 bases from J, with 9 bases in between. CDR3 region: CASSLMYSGANVLTF. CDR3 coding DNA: TGTGCCAGCAGTTTAATGTACTCTGGGGCCAACGTCCTGACTTTC.

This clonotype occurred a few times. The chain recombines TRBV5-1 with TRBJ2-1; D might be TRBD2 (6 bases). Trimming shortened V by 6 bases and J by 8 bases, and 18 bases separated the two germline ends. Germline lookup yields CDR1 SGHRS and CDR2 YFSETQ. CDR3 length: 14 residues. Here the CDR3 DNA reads TGCGCCAGCAAGATTCTAGCGTCAAGGGATGAGCAGTTCTTC. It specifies CASKILASRDEQFF.

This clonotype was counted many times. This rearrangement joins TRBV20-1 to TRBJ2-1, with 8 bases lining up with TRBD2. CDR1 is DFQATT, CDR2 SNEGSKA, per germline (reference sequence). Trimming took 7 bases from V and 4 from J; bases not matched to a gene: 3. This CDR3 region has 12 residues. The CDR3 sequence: CSVSGDYNEQFF. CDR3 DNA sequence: TGCAGTGTTAGCGGGGATTACAATGAGCAGTTCTTC.

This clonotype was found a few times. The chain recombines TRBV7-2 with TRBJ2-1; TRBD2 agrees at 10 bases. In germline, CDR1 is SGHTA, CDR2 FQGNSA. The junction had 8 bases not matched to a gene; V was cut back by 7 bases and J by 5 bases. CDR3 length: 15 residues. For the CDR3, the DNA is TGTGCCAGCACCAAGAGCGGGAGGGCCGACAATGAGCAGTTCTTC. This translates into CASTKSGRADNEQFF. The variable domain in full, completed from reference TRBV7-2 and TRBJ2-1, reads GAGVSQSPSNKVTEKGKDVELRCDPISGHTALYWYRQSLGQGLEFLIYFQGNSAPDKSGLPSDRFSAERTGGSVSTLTIQRTQQEDSAVYLCASTKSGRADNEQFFGPGTRLTVL.

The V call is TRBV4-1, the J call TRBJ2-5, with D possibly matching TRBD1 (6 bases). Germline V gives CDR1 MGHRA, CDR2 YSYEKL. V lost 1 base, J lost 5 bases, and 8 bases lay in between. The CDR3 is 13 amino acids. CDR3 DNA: TGCGCCAGCAGCCAAGGGGACACGGAGACCCAGTACTTC. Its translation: CASSQGDTETQYF.

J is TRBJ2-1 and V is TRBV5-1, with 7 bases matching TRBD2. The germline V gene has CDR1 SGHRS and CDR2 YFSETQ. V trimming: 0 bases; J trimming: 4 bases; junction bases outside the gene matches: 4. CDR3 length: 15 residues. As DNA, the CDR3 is TGCGCCAGCAGCTTGGAGGGGACTATTTACAATGAGCAGTTCTTC. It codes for CASSLEGTIYNEQFF.